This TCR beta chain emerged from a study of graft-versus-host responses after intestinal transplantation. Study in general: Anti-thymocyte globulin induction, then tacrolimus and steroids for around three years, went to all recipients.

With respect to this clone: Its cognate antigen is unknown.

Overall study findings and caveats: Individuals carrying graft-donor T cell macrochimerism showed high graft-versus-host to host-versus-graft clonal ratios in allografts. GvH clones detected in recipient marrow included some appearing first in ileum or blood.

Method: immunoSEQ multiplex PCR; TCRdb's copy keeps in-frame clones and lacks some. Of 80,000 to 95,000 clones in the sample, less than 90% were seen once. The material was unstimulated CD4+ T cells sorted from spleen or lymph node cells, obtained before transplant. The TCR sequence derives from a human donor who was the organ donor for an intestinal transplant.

The CDR3 DNA reads TGTGCCAGCAGTTTTTGGCAAGCCCGGACTAGCGAGACCTACGAGCAGTACTTC. This gives the protein CASSFWQARTSETYEQYF. The chain joins TRBV28 to TRBJ2-7, with 9 bases identical to TRBD2. From germline, CDR1 is MDHEN and CDR2 SYDVKM. Losses at the gene ends were 3 bases for V and 2 bases for J; bases not matched to a gene: 14. CDR3 size: 18 residues.